These T cell receptor beta chains were read from a single sample in a study of PD-1 blockade in classical Hodgkin lymphoma. Libraries were prepared by immunoSEQ multiplex PCR; TCRdb keeps only in-frame clonotypes and omits some of them. The sample gives some 86,000 clones, approximately 90% of which show up once; approximately 3% is in the top ten. The sample was peripheral blood mononuclear cells (PBMCs), taken before the fourth cycle of nivolumab. These receptors all stem from a human donor with classical Hodgkin lymphoma. CDR3s include the opening cysteine and the closing phenylalanine or tryptophan. D genes are given only for firm matches. Rows may omit the clone size; those that give it use once, few, many or a size class.

abundance,v_gene,j_gene,d_gene,CDR3nt,CDR3aa
.,TRBV5-6,TRBJ1-2,TRBD1,TGTGCCAGCGGAACCTGGGGACAGGGGGCGAACGGCTACACCTTC,CASGTWGQGANGYTF
.,TRBV4-3,TRBJ1-2,.,TGCGCCAGCAGCCAAGACGGGTACAGATTCTATGGCTACACCTTC,CASSQDGYRFYGYTF
.,TRBV27,TRBJ1-6,TRBD1,TGTGCCAGCAGTTCGGGACAGACCAATTCACCCCTCCACTTT,CASSSGQTNSPLHF
.,TRBV27,TRBJ1-1,TRBD1,TGTGCCAGCTCACAGGGGATGAGGGTGAACACTGAAGCTTTCTTT,CASSQGMRVNTEAFF
.,TRBV5-1,TRBJ1-4,.,TGCGCCAGCAGCGGGAACAGGGCCCCGGATTGGGGAAAACTGTTTTTT,CASSGNRAPDWGKLFF
.,TRBV30,TRBJ1-2,.,TGTGCCTGGAGCGCGCGGGGGGTCGGCTACACCTTC,CAWSARGVGYTF
once,TRBV7-6,TRBJ2-7,.,TGTGCCAGCAGCTACGACAGTTTCTACGAGCAGTACTTC,CASSYDSFYEQYF
.,TRBV9,TRBJ2-7,.,TGTGCCAGCAGCCCTGGTTGGGGGGGCTACTACGAGCAGTACTTC,CASSPGWGGYYEQYF
.,TRBV28,TRBJ2-7,TRBD2,TGTGCCAGCAGTAAATACGCTAGCGGTCGGGGCTCCTACGAGCAGTACTTC,CASSKYASGRGSYEQYF
.,TRBV25-1,TRBJ1-2,.,TGTGCCAGCAGTGAATCCCCCCCAGGGGCCTATGGCTACACCTTC,CASSESPPGAYGYTF
.,TRBV4-3,TRBJ1-1,.,TGCGCCAGCAGCCAAGGTCCACGTAGAGGGGACACTGAAGCTTTCTTT,CASSQGPRRGDTEAFF
.,TRBV7-2,TRBJ2-7,TRBD1,TGTGCCAGCAGCCATCCGGGACAGGGTAGCCACGAGCAGTACTTC,CASSHPGQGSHEQYF
.,TRBV9,TRBJ2-2,.,TGTGCCAGCAGCCCCAGGGGCAGGGCGTGGACCGGGGAGCTGTTTTTT,CASSPRGRAWTGELFF
.,TRBV4-2,TRBJ2-2,.,TGTGCCAGCAGCCAAGATAGCGCGGTCGGGGAGCTGTTTTTT,CASSQDSAVGELFF
.,TRBV6-6,TRBJ1-6,.,TGTGCCAGCAGGGGCGGCGGTAGTAGCCCAAATTCACCCCTCCACTTT,CASRGGGSSPNSPLHF
.,TRBV14,TRBJ1-1,.,TGTGCCAGCAGCCAAGAGGAGGGGTTGAACACTGAAGCTTTCTTT,CASSQEEGLNTEAFF
.,TRBV27,TRBJ2-7,.,TGTGCCAGCAGTTTACGGTGGGCAGGGTTCGACGGATGGCAGTACTTC,CASSLRWAGFDGWQYF
few,TRBV6-1,TRBJ2-7,.,TGTGCCAGCAGCCCCGACGGAAACGAGCAGTACTTC,CASSPDGNEQYF
.,TRBV7-2,TRBJ1-1,TRBD1,TGTGCCAGCAGATTGGGACAGATGAACACTGAAGCTTTCTTT,CASRLGQMNTEAFF
.,TRBV28,TRBJ1-2,.,TGTGCCAGCAGTTTAACGGTGAATGGCTACACCTTC,CASSLTVNGYTF
once,TRBV6-1,TRBJ1-2,TRBD1,TGTGCCAGCAGTGTATCGACAGGGGACTATGGCTACACCTTC,CASSVSTGDYGYTF
.,TRBV21-1,TRBJ2-5,.,TGTGCCAGCAGCAAAGGGATGCCGGAAAAAGAGACCCAGTACTTC,CASSKGMPEKETQYF
.,TRBV4-1,TRBJ1-5,.,TGCGCCAGCAGCCCGGGGAGGGGCGATCAGCCCCAGCATTTT,CASSPGRGDQPQHF
.,TRBV2,TRBJ2-3,TRBD1,TGTGCCAGCACCAGGGGGCTGAGGATAGATACGCAGTATTTT,CASTRGLRIDTQYF
.,TRBV28,TRBJ2-5,.,TGTGCCAGCAGTTCAGCAGCCCAGTACTTC,CASSSAAQYF
few,TRBV5-5,TRBJ2-2,.,TGTGCCAGCAGCTTACCCGGGGAGCTGTTTTTT,CASSLPGELFF
.,TRBV19,TRBJ1-1,.,TGTGCCAGTAGTATGGGGGGCGAGAGGTCAAACACTGAAGCTTTCTTT,CASSMGGERSNTEAFF
.,TRBV5-1,TRBJ2-3,.,TGCGCCAGCAGCGGACGCTCGACTGGCACAGATACGCAGTATTTT,CASSGRSTGTDTQYF
.,TRBV5-6,TRBJ1-4,.,TGTGCCAGCAGCTTTGGGTCCGGGGGACGTCGGGAAAAACTGTTTTTT,CASSFGSGGRREKLFF
.,TRBV15,TRBJ1-5,.,TGTGCCACCAGCGGGTCATCGGATCAGCCCCAGCATTTT,CATSGSSDQPQHF
once,TRBV6-5,TRBJ2-7,TRBD1,TGTGCCAGCAGCCTCGGGACAGGCGAGCAGTACTTC,CASSLGTGEQYF
.,TRBV10-2,TRBJ2-3,.,TGCGCCAGCAGTGGACCACAGGCCACAGATACGCAGTATTTT,CASSGPQATDTQYF
.,TRBV11-2,TRBJ2-2,TRBD1,TGTGCCAGCAGGACCGGGACAGGGGTCACCGGGGAGCTGTTTTTT,CASRTGTGVTGELFF
.,TRBV7-2,TRBJ2-7,TRBD1,TGTGCCAGCAGCCCGGGACAGGGGCCGTACGAGCAGTACTTC,CASSPGQGPYEQYF
.,TRBV4-2,TRBJ2-1,TRBD2,TGTGCCAGCAGCCAAGAGTCTAGCGGGGGGTATGAGCAGTTCTTC,CASSQESSGGYEQFF
.,TRBV7-2,TRBJ1-1,.,TGTGCCAGCAGCCTGGACATGGGAGGGTCCCTTTCAGCTTTCTTT,CASSLDMGGSLSAFF
few,TRBV6-1,TRBJ1-6,TRBD1,TGTGCCAGCAGTTCCCGGGACAGGGGGCAGTCACCCCTCCACTTT,CASSSRDRGQSPLHF
.,TRBV5-1,TRBJ2-7,TRBD2,TGCGCCAGCAGCTTGGCCGGGGGGTCGGGCGAGCAGTACTTC,CASSLAGGSGEQYF
.,TRBV5-1,TRBJ1-4,TRBD1,TGCGCCAGCAGCCCGACACAGGGGATTAATGAAAAACTGTTTTTT,CASSPTQGINEKLFF
.,TRBV7-2,TRBJ2-5,.,TGTGCCAGCAGCTTAGGGTCCCTCAGGTACGGGGAGACCCAGTACTTC,CASSLGSLRYGETQYF
.,TRBV7-2,TRBJ1-3,.,TGTGCCAGCAGCTTAAGATCCTCAAACACCATATATTTT,CASSLRSSNTIYF
.,TRBV5-8,TRBJ1-4,.,TGTGCCAGCAGCTTGTCTTTCGGGGGTGTAATTGATGAAAAACTGTTTTTT,CASSLSFGGVIDEKLFF
medium-sized,TRBV30,TRBJ1-5,.,TGTGCCTGGAGTGTAAGGGTGGATCAGCCCCAGCATTTT,CAWSVRVDQPQHF
.,TRBV6-1,TRBJ2-2,.,TGTGCCAGCAGCCAAGAACCGAACACCGGGGAGCTGTTTTTT,CASSQEPNTGELFF
.,TRBV30,TRBJ2-7,.,TGTGCCTGGAGCACAACAGGGATTCGGTACGAGCAGTACTTC,CAWSTTGIRYEQYF
.,TRBV6-5,TRBJ1-1,.,TGTGCCAGCACCCTCGACAGGCTGAACACTGAAGCTTTCTTT,CASTLDRLNTEAFF
.,TRBV28,TRBJ2-3,TRBD2,TGTGCCCAAGCGGGGGGTGAAGATACGCAGTATTTT,CAQAGGEDTQYF
.,TRBV6-5,TRBJ1-2,.,TGTGCCAGCAGAAGACCGGGCCAGCTCTATGGCTACACCTTC,CASRRPGQLYGYTF
.,TRBV19,TRBJ2-1,TRBD2,TGTGCCAGTAGTACCTACCCCAAGCGGGGAACCTACAATGAGCAGTTCTTC,CASSTYPKRGTYNEQFF
.,TRBV19,TRBJ1-6,.,TGTGCCAGTAGTATACGGGATCTAAATTCACCCCTCCACTTT,CASSIRDLNSPLHF
.,TRBV12-5,TRBJ2-1,TRBD1,TGTGCTAGTGGTTTGGCAGATCCGGGACAGGGGAACTACAATGAGCAGTTCTTC,CASGLADPGQGNYNEQFF
.,TRBV6-5,TRBJ1-2,.,TGTGCCAGCAGGCGGGATATTAACTATGGCTACACCTTC,CASRRDINYGYTF
.,TRBV11-2,TRBJ1-4,.,TGTGCCAGCAGCGCAGAGGGGGGGGCTAATGAAAAACTGTTTTTT,CASSAEGGANEKLFF
.,TRBV6-6,TRBJ1-5,.,TGTGCCAGCAGCCCGGGACCGTCGCGTTGGCATTTT,CASSPGPSRWHF
.,TRBV9,TRBJ1-1,TRBD1,TGTGCCAGCAGCGTAGCGGACAGGGTGGGGATAGGGGAAGCTTTCTTT,CASSVADRVGIGEAFF